These 14 T cell receptor beta chains originate from one sample sequenced in a study of cytomegalovirus exposure and HLA in healthy donors. In the PCR, 60 Vbeta and 13 Jbeta primers were used. Sequencing used immunoSEQ multiplex PCR; TCRdb keeps in-frame clones, though not all of them. This table has 150,000 to 200,000 clones, 79% appearing once. The material sequenced was PBMCs. These receptors were obtained from a male donor in good health and CMV-seropositive.

The chain is built from TRBV6-5 and TRBJ1-5; TRBD1 might be the D (6 bases). Germline V lookup: CDR1 MNHEY, CDR2 SVGAGI. V was trimmed by 2 bases and J by 3 bases, leaving 14 bases between them. The CDR3 extends over 16 amino acids. CDR3 amino acids: CASSYRAGGPNQPQHF. CDR3 DNA sequence: TGTGCCAGCAGTTACCGGGCGGGGGGGCCCAATCAGCCCCAGCATTTT.

The chain joins TRBV13 to TRBJ1-1; possible D gene TRBD1, 5 bases. The CDR3 has 13 amino acids. The germline V gene has CDR1 PRHDT and CDR2 FYEKMQ (reference sequence). V was trimmed by 3 bases and J by 5 bases, leaving 10 bases between them. The CDR3 DNA sequence: TGTGCCAGCAGCTTGGTTGGGACTACTGAAGCTTTCTTT. This codes for CASSLVGTTEAFF.

The rearrangement joins TRBV27 to TRBJ2-1, with 8 positions matching TRBD2. The CDR3 consists of 14 residues. Germline V gene lookup returns CDR1 MNHEY and CDR2 SMNVEV (reference sequence). Losses at the gene ends were 5 bases for V and 3 bases for J; bases not matched to a gene: 3. CDR3 sequence reads: CASSLSGDYNEQFF. The DNA of the CDR3 is TGTGCCAGCAGTCTTAGCGGGGACTACAATGAGCAGTTCTTC.

The chain combines TRBV5-4 with TRBJ1-4; D is perhaps TRBD1 (6 bases). Germline assignment: CDR1 SGHNT and CDR2 YYREEE (reference sequence). V lost 4 bases and J 6 bases, leaving 13 bases between the germline ends. The CDR3 contains 14 residues. The CDR3 loop reads CASSGRGGDEKLFF. CDR3 bases: TGTGCCAGCAGCGGTCGGGGGGGCGATGAAAAACTGTTTTTT.

V is TRBV23-1 and J is TRBJ1-2, with D hard to call. TRBV23-1 is known as an ORF, though its function is uncertain. Trimming shortened V by 0 bases and J by 6 bases, and 20 bases separated the two germline ends. The CDR3 spans 17 residues. CDR3 in amino acids: CASSQSYLPGALHGYTF. In DNA form, the CDR3 reads TGCGCCAGCAGTCAATCATATCTGCCCGGAGCCCTACATGGCTACACCTTC.

The sample holds one count of this clone. V gene TRBV18 combines with J gene TRBJ1-2, with 8 bases aligning to TRBD1. The CDR3 is made up of 14 amino acids. Looked up from germline, CDR1 is KGHSH and CDR2 is LQKENI. After removal of 4 bases from V and 9 bases from J, the junction contained 10 bases not matched to a gene. The CDR3 loop is CASSQDRVVRSYTF. Written as DNA, the CDR3 is TGTGCCAGCTCACAGGACAGGGTGGTCCGGAGCTACACCTTC.

This CDR3 reads CASGGLAAHSGEQFF. The CDR3 DNA follows: TGTGCCAGTGGGGGACTAGCGGCTCACTCGGGGGAGCAGTTCTTC. The chain employs TRBV19 and TRBJ2-1, with 11 bases identical to TRBD2. This CDR3 is built from 15 residues. The ends lost 8 bases at V and 10 bases at J; junction bases unmatched: 13. Germline V lookup: CDR1 LNHDA, CDR2 SQIVND (reference sequence).

The CDR3, as DNA: TGTGCCAGCAGTTCCCCGCGGGGGGGCCAAGAGACCCAGTACTTC. Protein: CASSSPRGGQETQYF. The chain links TRBV6-6 to TRBJ2-5; 9 bases line up with TRBD2. This CDR3 region has 15 residues. V lost 4 bases to trimming and J lost 1 base; unmatched junction nucleotides: 4. Germline CDR1 MNHNY, CDR2 SVGAGI (reference sequence).

J is TRBJ1-5 and V is TRBV18; TRBD1 is a possible D gene (6 bases). CDR3 length: 15 amino acids. V lost 4 bases and J lost 1, with 11 bases in between. Germline CDR1 is KGHSH and CDR2 is LQKENI. The CDR3 nucleotides read TGTGCCAGCTCACAAAACAGGGTGAGCAATCAGCCCCAGCATTTT. Its translation is CASSQNRVSNQPQHF. The variable domain in full, completed from reference TRBV18 and TRBJ1-5, reads NAGVMQNPRHLVRRRGQEARLRCSPMKGHSHVYWYRQLPEEGLKFMVYLQKENIIDESGMPKERFSAEFPKEGPSILRIQQVVRGDSAAYFCASSQNRVSNQPQHFGDGTRLSIL.

The sample holds one count of this clone. The chain joins TRBV6-5 to TRBJ2-1, with TRBD1 as a possible D gene (5 bases). Trimming left V 0 bases short and J 10 bases short, with 7 bases between. There are 12 residues in the CDR3. Germline lookup yields CDR1 MNHEY and CDR2 SVGAGI. The CDR3 spells CASSYSGREQFF. The DNA of the CDR3 is TGTGCCAGCAGTTACTCGGGGCGGGAGCAGTTCTTC.

The gene calls are TRBV14 and TRBJ1-4; 7 positions match TRBD1. The germline V gene has CDR1 SGHDN and CDR2 FVKESK. The CDR3 runs 18 residues. V lost 4 bases and J lost 6; bases outside the gene matches: 17. This CDR3 reads CASSPLQGSLNLYEKLFF. As DNA, the CDR3 is TGTGCCAGCAGCCCACTACAGGGGAGTCTTAATCTTTATGAAAAACTGTTTTTT.

A single count supports this clone. The V gene is TRBV19, the J gene TRBJ1-5; 8 bases are shared with TRBD1. The germline CDR1 and CDR2 sequences are LNHDA and SQIVND (reference sequence). V was pared by 7 bases and J by 4 bases, with 6 bases of the junction left unmatched. The CDR3 has 14 residues. The CDR3 here is CASTATGVNQPQHF. The CDR3 DNA follows: TGTGCCAGTACGGCGACAGGGGTTAATCAGCCCCAGCATTTT.

The table lists this clone with a few counts. The chain couples TRBV28 to TRBJ1-1, with D possibly being TRBD1 (5 bases). Trimming took off 3 bases at V and 4 bases at J, with 9 bases between the two ends. CDR3 length equals 13 residues. Germline assignment: CDR1 MDHEN and CDR2 SYDVKM. This CDR3 reads CASSFGQGTEAFF. The CDR3 DNA reads TGTGCCAGCAGTTTTGGGCAGGGCACTGAAGCTTTCTTT.

This chain connects TRBV9 to TRBJ2-6, with 10 bases that match TRBD1. Losses at the gene ends were 1 base for V and 4 bases for J; bases not matched to a gene: 5. CDR3 size: 17 residues. Germline assignment: CDR1 SGDLS and CDR2 YYNGEE. CDR3 in amino acids: CASSVRQGAAGANVLTF. Here the CDR3 DNA reads TGTGCCAGCAGCGTACGACAGGGGGCGGCGGGGGCCAACGTCCTGACTTTC.